These 2 T cell receptor beta chains were all obtained from the same sample, sequenced in a study of T cells after yellow fever vaccination. TCRdb re-called the 5' RACE reads through MiXCR, storing one row per CDR3 protein. Counted here are some 340,000 distinct CDR3 sequences, 4.1% occurring once; the ten biggest clones make up 20% to 25%. Sample: PBMCs, taken 5 days after the yellow fever booster vaccination. The receptors come from a man between 18 and 35 years old who received the YFV17D yellow fever vaccine.

CDR3 bases: TGTGCCACCAGTGATTTGCGGTTGGGGGAAGGTCCGAAGGCGCCGTTATACGAGCAGTACGTC. It specifies CATSDLRLGEGPKAPLYEQYV. The chain employs TRBV24-1 and TRBJ2-7; D is possibly TRBD1 or TRBD2 (5 bases each). Germline assignment: CDR1 KGHDR and CDR2 SFDVKD. Trimming removed 0 bases at V and 4 bases at J, with 30 bases between. This CDR3 comprises 21 residues.

The chain employs TRBV5-5 and TRBJ2-7, with TRBD2 identical over 10 bases. V gave up 4 bases and J gave up 0 bases; unmatched junction bases: 10. The CDR3 extends over 17 amino acids. The germline CDR1 and CDR2 sequences are SGHKS and YYEKEE (reference sequence). CDR3 loop: CASSAYWTSGTSYEQYF. CDR3 coding DNA: TGTGCCAGCAGCGCCTATTGGACTAGCGGTACCTCCTACGAGCAGTACTTC.